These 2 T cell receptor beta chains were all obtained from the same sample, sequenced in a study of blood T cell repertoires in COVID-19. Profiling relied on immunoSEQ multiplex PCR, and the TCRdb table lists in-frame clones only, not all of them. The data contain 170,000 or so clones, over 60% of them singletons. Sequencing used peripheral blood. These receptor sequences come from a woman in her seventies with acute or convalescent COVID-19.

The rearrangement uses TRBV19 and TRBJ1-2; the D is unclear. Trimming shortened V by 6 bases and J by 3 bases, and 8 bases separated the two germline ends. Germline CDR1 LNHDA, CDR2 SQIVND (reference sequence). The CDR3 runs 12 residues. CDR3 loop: CASSRHDYGYTF. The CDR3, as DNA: TGTGCCAGTAGCAGACACGACTATGGCTACACCTTC.

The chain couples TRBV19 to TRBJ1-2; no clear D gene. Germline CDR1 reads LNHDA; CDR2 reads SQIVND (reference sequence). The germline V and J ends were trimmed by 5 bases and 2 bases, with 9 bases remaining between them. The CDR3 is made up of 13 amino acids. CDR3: CASSSGMNYGYTF. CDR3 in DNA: TGTGCCAGTAGTTCCGGGATGAACTATGGCTACACCTTC.